The T cell receptor beta chain described here comes from a study of cytomegalovirus exposure and HLA in healthy donors. The CDR3 sequence is 14 residues long. From germline, CDR1 is SEHNR and CDR2 FQNEAQ (reference sequence). The trim removed 3 bases at V and 5 bases at J, leaving 5 bases unmatched. On this clone: What it binds is not known.

Study results and caveats: TCR beta V- and J-gene trimming, according to a later analysis, was linked to a missense DCLRE1C variant. Sequences of the TCR beta chain were said to predict the HLA-A and HLA-B alleles of most subjects accurately. Earlier analysis looked at TCR beta V segments, and most were productive about 87% or about 30% of the time.

PCR used 60 Vbeta primers and 13 Jbeta primers. The assay was immunoSEQ multiplex PCR, and TCRdb's table has in-frame clones only and misses some. The sample consists of 150,000 to 200,000 clones, less than 80% of them appearing once. Sequenced: PBMCs. The clonotype was recovered from a man between 18 and 35 years old in good health and CMV-seronegative. V is TRBV7-9 and J is TRBJ2-5; 8 bases map to TRBD2. CDR3 coding DNA: TGTGCCAGCAGCTTTTCGCGGGGGGAGGAGACCCAGTACTTC. This sequence encodes CASSFSRGEETQYF. Combining the CDR3 with reference TRBV7-9 and TRBJ2-5 gives the whole variable domain DTGVSQNPRHKITKRGQNVTFRCDPISEHNRLYWYRQTLGQGPEFLTYFQNEAQLEKSRLLSDRFSAERPKGSFSTLEIQRTEQGDSAMYLCASSFSRGEETQYFGPGTRLLVL.